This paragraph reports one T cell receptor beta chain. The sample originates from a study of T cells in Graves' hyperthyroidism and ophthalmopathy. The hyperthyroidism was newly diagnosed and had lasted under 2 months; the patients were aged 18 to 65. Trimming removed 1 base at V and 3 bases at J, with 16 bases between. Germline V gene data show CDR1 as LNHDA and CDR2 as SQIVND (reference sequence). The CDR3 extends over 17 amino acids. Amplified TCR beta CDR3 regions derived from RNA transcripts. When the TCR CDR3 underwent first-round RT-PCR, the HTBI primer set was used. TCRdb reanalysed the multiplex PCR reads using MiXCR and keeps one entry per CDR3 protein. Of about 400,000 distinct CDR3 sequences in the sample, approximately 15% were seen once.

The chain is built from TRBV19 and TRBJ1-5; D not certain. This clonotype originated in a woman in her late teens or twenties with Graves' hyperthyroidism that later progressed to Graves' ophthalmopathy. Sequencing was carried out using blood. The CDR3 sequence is CASSIGGGRSYNQPQHF. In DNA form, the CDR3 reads TGTGCCAGTAGTATAGGGGGTGGCAGATCCTACAATCAGCCCCAGCATTTT. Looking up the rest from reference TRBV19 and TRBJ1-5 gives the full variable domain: DGGITQSPKYLFRKEGQNVTLSCEQNLNHDAMYWYRQDPGQGLRLIYYSQIVNDFQKGDIAEGYSVSREKKESFPLTVTSAQKNPTAFYLCASSIGGGRSYNQPQHFGDGTRLSIL.